This entry lists 23 T cell receptor beta chains sequenced from one sample in a study of neoadjuvant anti-PD-1 for oral cavity cancer. Method: immunoSEQ multiplex PCR; TCRdb's copy keeps in-frame clones and lacks some. The table has about 72,000 clones, about four fifths seen once; the top ten hold approximately 3%. The source was PBMCs, collected before nivolumab (anti-PD-1) treatment. The source is a person aged 35-79 years with oral cavity squamous cell carcinoma.

V and J are TRBV4-1 and TRBJ1-4, with D uncertain. The V gene lost 0 bases and the J gene lost 6 bases, with 2 bases spanning the gap. The CDR3 is 12 residues long. CDR1 and CDR2 from the germline V gene are MGHRA and YSYEKL. CDR3 residues: CASSQDHEKLFF. DNA of the CDR3: TGCGCCAGCAGCCAAGATCATGAAAAACTGTTTTTT.

V usage is TRBV5-1 and J usage is TRBJ2-1; D is possibly TRBD1 (6 bases). Germline CDR1 SGHRS, CDR2 YFSETQ. The CDR3 consists of 15 residues. The germline V and J ends were trimmed by 2 bases and 4 bases, with 13 bases remaining between them. Here the CDR3 DNA reads TGCGCCAGCAGCTTAATAGGGGACAAATACAATGAGCAGTTCTTC. This encodes CASSLIGDKYNEQFF.

The V gene is TRBV7-9, the J gene TRBJ1-1; 7 nucleotides match TRBD1. Germline CDR1 reads SEHNR; CDR2 reads FQNEAQ (reference sequence). This CDR3 spans 13 amino acids. With 3 bases clipped from V and 7 bases from J, the junction kept 5 bases outside the gene matches. The CDR3 DNA reads TGTGCCAGCAGCTTTCCAGGGACAGTTGAAGCTTTCTTT. Amino acid sequence: CASSFPGTVEAFF.

This chain links TRBV19 with TRBJ1-1; 10 nucleotides line up with TRBD1. CDR1 is LNHDA, CDR2 SQIVND, per germline (reference sequence). V lost 4 bases to trimming and J lost 4 bases; unmatched junction nucleotides: 3. The CDR3 runs 14 residues. CDR3 sequence reads: CASSRGQGSTEAFF. CDR3 bases: TGTGCCAGTAGTAGGGGACAGGGGAGCACTGAAGCTTTCTTT.

This clone was recorded only once. The chain recombines TRBV6-5 with TRBJ1-4, with a possible D match to TRBD1 (5 bases). The V end lost 4 bases, the J end lost 4 bases, and 10 bases lay between the germline ends. Germline lookup yields CDR1 MNHEY and CDR2 SVGAGI. The CDR3 sequence is 14 residues long. The CDR3 sequence: CASSWSGGNEKLFF. CDR3 bases: TGTGCCAGCAGTTGGTCCGGGGGTAATGAAAAACTGTTTTTT.

The chain employs TRBV12-5 and TRBJ2-3; possibly TRBD1 for D (6 bases). CDR3 length: 15 amino acids. Germline CDR1 reads LGHNT; CDR2 reads FRNRAP. Deletions cut 2 bases from V and 2 bases from J, with 11 bases between. CDR3 region: CASGLRGDNTDTQYF. The CDR3 coding sequence is TGTGCTAGTGGTTTGAGAGGGGACAACACAGATACGCAGTATTTT.

The chain combines TRBV30 with TRBJ1-1; D uncertain. Germline V gene data show CDR1 as GTSNPN and CDR2 as SVGIG (reference sequence). V was trimmed by 2 bases and J by 4 bases, leaving 5 bases between them. This CDR3 contains 11 residues. CDR3 nucleotides: TGTGCCTGGAGTCTGGGCACTGAAGCTTTCTTT. Translation gives CAWSLGTEAFF.

This rearrangement joins TRBV15 to TRBJ1-5; D is ambiguous. Trimming left V 0 bases short and J 5 bases short, with 2 bases between. The V gene's germline CDR1 is LNHNV and CDR2 YYDKDF (reference sequence). This CDR3 contains 12 residues. For the CDR3, the DNA is TGTGCCACCAGCAGAGACTATCAGCCCCAGCATTTT. As protein: CATSRDYQPQHF.

This clone was detected a few times. This chain joins TRBV7-9 and TRBJ2-7; a possible D gene is TRBD2 (5 bases). The germline gives CDR1 SEHNR, CDR2 FQNEAQ (reference sequence). The CDR3 runs 14 residues. Trimming took 8 bases from V and 1 from J, leaving 15 bases between them. The CDR3 DNA sequence: TGTGCCAGCGCTCCCGGAAGAGGGTCCTACGAGCAGTACTTC. Encoded protein: CASAPGRGSYEQYF. The whole variable domain, filled in from reference TRBV7-9 and TRBJ2-7, reads DTGVSQNPRHKITKRGQNVTFRCDPISEHNRLYWYRQTLGQGPEFLTYFQNEAQLEKSRLLSDRFSAERPKGSFSTLEIQRTEQGDSAMYLCASAPGRGSYEQYFGPGTRLTVT.

V usage is TRBV7-9 and J usage is TRBJ2-2; D is unclear. The germline V and J ends were trimmed by 3 bases and 0 bases, with 8 bases remaining between them. This CDR3 region has 15 residues. CDR1 SEHNR and CDR2 FQNEAQ come from the germline V gene (reference sequence). CDR3 sequence: CASSFHSSNTGELFF. The CDR3 nucleotides read TGTGCCAGCAGCTTTCACAGTTCGAACACCGGGGAGCTGTTTTTT.

The V call is TRBV19, the J call TRBJ1-5, with a possible D match to TRBD1 (6 bases). Germline V CDR1 and CDR2: LNHDA, SQIVND (reference sequence). The ends were cut back, 3 bases at V and 3 bases at J, with 9 bases in the middle. This CDR3 comprises 14 residues. CDR3 region: CASSIYRVNQPQHF. The CDR3 region has the DNA TGTGCCAGTAGTATCTACAGGGTCAATCAGCCCCAGCATTTT.

V usage is TRBV18 and J usage is TRBJ1-5, with 7 bases identical to TRBD1. CDR1 and CDR2 from the germline V gene are KGHSH and LQKENI. This CDR3 is 14 amino acids long. The V and J ends lost 4 bases and 7 bases, in that order; junction bases with no gene match: 7. CDR3: CASSQDREGQPQHF. The CDR3 bases are TGTGCCAGCTCACAAGACAGGGAAGGACAGCCCCAGCATTTT.

This chain links TRBV19 with TRBJ2-1; the D gene is possibly TRBD2 (5 bases). This CDR3 contains 17 residues. Germline lookup yields CDR1 LNHDA and CDR2 SQIVND (reference sequence). V lost 2 bases to trimming and J lost 0 bases, with 14 bases between them. The CDR3: CASSISGGRSSYNEQFF. CDR3 DNA: TGTGCCAGTAGTATATCCGGCGGGCGGAGCTCCTACAATGAGCAGTTCTTC.

This clone was recorded once. The chain joins TRBV9 to TRBJ2-2; no clear D. The CDR3 loop spans 15 amino acids. The V end was cut by 0 bases, the J end by 5 bases, with 11 bases between. The germline CDR1 and CDR2 sequences are SGDLS and YYNGEE. The CDR3 nucleotides are TGTGCCAGCAGCGTAGTAGGGCTCGGGACCGGGGAGCTGTTTTTT. Its protein is CASSVVGLGTGELFF.

The CDR3 loop reads CASSVGQLGNTIYF. Here the CDR3 DNA reads TGTGCCAGCAGCGTCGGACAACTTGGAAACACCATATATTTT. The chain is built from TRBV9 and TRBJ1-3; TRBD1 might be the D (5 bases). V was trimmed by 2 bases and J by 3 bases, leaving 9 bases between them. This CDR3 comprises 14 residues. From germline, CDR1 is SGDLS and CDR2 YYNGEE.

The rearrangement uses TRBV2 and TRBJ1-5, with 8 bases fitting TRBD1. After removal of 6 bases from V and 2 bases from J, the junction contained 15 bases not matched to a gene. Per the germline V gene, CDR1 is SNHLY and CDR2 is FYNNEI. The CDR3 is made up of 18 amino acids. In DNA form, the CDR3 reads TGTGCCAGCAGCCCCCCGGGACAGGCGATTTTTGGCAATCAGCCCCAGCATTTT. Translation: CASSPPGQAIFGNQPQHF.

The V and J genes are TRBV19 and TRBJ2-7; D is possibly TRBD2 (7 bases). The CDR3 covers 11 residues. The germline V gene encodes CDR1 LNHDA and CDR2 SQIVND (reference sequence). Trimming took off 6 bases at V and 6 bases at J, with 9 bases between the two ends. The CDR3 sequence: CASRGGREQYF. In nucleotides, the CDR3 is TGTGCCAGTAGGGGGGGGCGCGAGCAGTACTTC.

This chain connects TRBV7-8 to TRBJ2-3; 9 nucleotides align to TRBD2. The CDR3 length is 16 residues. Germline trimming cut 1 base from V and 0 bases from J; bases unmatched to any gene: 2. Germline V gives CDR1 SGHVS, CDR2 FQNEAQ. Here the CDR3 reads CASSLGSGGSTDTQYF. Here the CDR3 DNA reads TGTGCCAGCAGCTTAGGGAGCGGGGGGAGCACAGATACGCAGTATTTT. The whole variable domain, remainder taken from reference TRBV7-8 and TRBJ2-3, is GAGVSQSPRYKVAKRGQDVALRCDPISGHVSLFWYQQALGQGPEFLTYFQNEAQLDKSGLPSDRFFAERPEGSVSTLKIQRTQQEDSAVYLCASSLGSGGSTDTQYFGPGTRLTVL.

J is TRBJ2-3 and V is TRBV27; 9 bases map to TRBD2. The CDR3 is 17 residues long. After removal of 10 bases from V and 0 bases from J, the junction contained 14 bases not matched to a gene. The germline V gene has CDR1 MNHEY and CDR2 SMNVEV (reference sequence). For the CDR3, the DNA is TGTGCCACCCAACCGGGACTAGCCCCGGTCAGCACAGATACGCAGTATTTT. Translating it yields CATQPGLAPVSTDTQYF.

The gene calls are TRBV5-1 and TRBJ1-4; no clear D gene. Deletions cut 4 bases from V and 2 bases from J, with 18 bases between. Germline assignment: CDR1 SGHRS and CDR2 YFSETQ. The CDR3 covers 17 residues. This CDR3 is CASSPGVPRWTNEKLFF. The CDR3 bases are TGCGCCAGCAGCCCTGGGGTGCCGCGGTGGACTAATGAAAAACTGTTTTTT.

A single count supports this clone. The chain carries TRBV30 and TRBJ2-1; D uncertain. The CDR3 is 16 amino acids. V was trimmed by 1 base and J by 0 bases, leaving 13 bases between them. CDR1 is GTSNPN, CDR2 SVGIG, per germline (reference sequence). This CDR3 is CAWSAVVVYSYNEQFF. DNA of the CDR3: TGTGCCTGGAGTGCGGTGGTGGTTTACTCCTACAATGAGCAGTTCTTC. The whole variable domain, filled in from reference TRBV30 and TRBJ2-1, reads SQTIHQWPATLVQPVGSPLSLECTVEGTSNPNLYWYRQAAGRGLQLLFYSVGIGQISSEVPQNLSASRPQDRQFILSSKKLLLSDSGFYLCAWSAVVVYSYNEQFFGPGTRLTVL.

By proportion, this clone is medium-sized. The genes are TRBV6-6 and TRBJ2-7; D possibly corresponds to TRBD2 (6 bases). The V end lost 0 bases, the J end lost 3 bases, and 9 bases lay between the germline ends. Germline assignment: CDR1 MNHNY and CDR2 SVGAGI (reference sequence). There are 14 residues in the CDR3. The CDR3: CASSYSAGYYEQYF. In DNA form, the CDR3 reads TGTGCCAGCAGTTACTCGGCGGGATACTACGAGCAGTACTTC.

The rearrangement uses TRBV6-1 and TRBJ1-2; TRBD1 might be the D (6 bases). Trimming stripped 6 bases from V and 3 bases from J, with 11 bases between. This CDR3 has 13 amino acids. Per the germline V gene, CDR1 is MNHNS and CDR2 is SASEGT. CDR3 loop: CASSQDSYYGYTF. The CDR3 bases are TGTGCCAGCAGCCAGGACAGCTACTATGGCTACACCTTC.